Listed below are T cell receptor beta chains from one sample, sequenced in a study of T cell changes during pregnancy in multiple sclerosis. Assay used: immunoSEQ multiplex PCR; TCRdb lists only in-frame clones, some missing. The sample includes under 85,000 clones, roughly 94% seen only once; the top ten take around 0.6%. The sequenced sample was peripheral blood, obtained in the third trimester of pregnancy. The receptors were gathered from a female donor with multiple sclerosis, enrolled in a pregnancy study. Both conserved end residues are trimmed from each CDR3.

v_call	j_call	cdr3_aa
TRBV4-2	TRBJ1-1	ASSPGTGPTNTEAF
TRBV4-1	TRBJ1-1	ASSLQGLDNTEAF
TRBV7-2	TRBJ1-5	ASSERQLNQPQH
TRBV5-1	TRBJ2-7	ASSFLAAGGSYEQY
TRBV6-1	TRBJ1-1	ASSEATGTF
TRBV5-1	TRBJ1-1	ASSFRGGTEAF
TRBV4-3	TRBJ1-3	ASSQWLQGLGNTIY
TRBV5-6	TRBJ1-2	ASSSPDREGYT
TRBV7-8	TRBJ2-1	ASSLGLAGGRRDEQF
TRBV11-2	TRBJ1-6	ASSLMHQMNSPLH
TRBV5-4	TRBJ1-3	ASTTAGGTGNTIY
TRBV10-3	TRBJ1-2	AISIQGARGYT
TRBV7-2	TRBJ1-1	ASSLKGASEAF
TRBV11-2	TRBJ2-5	ASSLEAGGQETQY
TRBV7-7	TRBJ2-5	ASSLAGTGPTETQY
TRBV6-5	TRBJ2-3	ASSNGVTDTQY
TRBV6-5	TRBJ1-1	ASSITGGNTEAF
TRBV6-1	TRBJ1-1	ASTHGGRQNTEAF
TRBV20-1	TRBJ1-1	SAVGTAEAF
TRBV7-2	TRBJ2-3	ASRPLKRGGSDTQY
TRBV6-4	TRBJ2-3	ASSPRLAGVSTDTQY
TRBV19	TRBJ1-5	ASSSQGAYQPQH
TRBV7-5	TRBJ2-7	VRSLVYRDRGRYEQY
TRBV4-1	TRBJ2-5	ASSHLPSRASGEETQY
TRBV7-2	TRBJ1-2	ASSLTGQGSNYGYT
TRBV7-2	TRBJ2-3	ASSFTRADTQY
TRBV5-6	TRBJ1-2	ASSFGSGGST
TRBV7-9	TRBJ2-2	ASSLPDKTGELF
TRBV12-5	TRBJ2-5	ASGSSWTGEETQY
TRBV9	TRBJ1-1	ASSPTFGGVTEAF
TRBV19	TRBJ2-3	ASSITGTDTQY
TRBV7-3	TRBJ2-3	ASSAGTSGGRASDTQY
TRBV19	TRBJ1-1	ASRSGGTANTEAF
TRBV9	TRBJ1-1	ASSVVEGGTEAF
TRBV18	TRBJ2-7	ASSPRGQGYEQY
TRBV7-9	TRBJ2-7	VSAGGDREFYEQY
TRBV11-2	TRBJ1-1	ASSLYAGGYTEAF
TRBV14	TRBJ1-2	ASSQTGQGSSGYT
TRBV6-5	TRBJ1-2	ASSYRQGWDGYT
TRBV7-3	TRBJ1-1	ASSLTRDSARAF
TRBV6-5	TRBJ2-3	ASRDRDITQY
TRBV5-4	TRBJ1-6	ASSQIDRGPDSPLH
TRBV5-6	TRBJ2-5	ASSFTGEETQY
TRBV7-9	TRBJ2-1	ASSPRGAGGPINEQF
TRBV29-1	TRBJ1-1	SVEAGRAGTEAF
TRBV11-3	TRBJ1-6	ASSLNLQSVSPLH
TRBV19	TRBJ2-2	ASGSGNTGELF
TRBV25-1	TRBJ1-2	ASSAPGAGPANYGYT
TRBV10-3	TRBJ1-5	AISGTGIGGGNQPQH